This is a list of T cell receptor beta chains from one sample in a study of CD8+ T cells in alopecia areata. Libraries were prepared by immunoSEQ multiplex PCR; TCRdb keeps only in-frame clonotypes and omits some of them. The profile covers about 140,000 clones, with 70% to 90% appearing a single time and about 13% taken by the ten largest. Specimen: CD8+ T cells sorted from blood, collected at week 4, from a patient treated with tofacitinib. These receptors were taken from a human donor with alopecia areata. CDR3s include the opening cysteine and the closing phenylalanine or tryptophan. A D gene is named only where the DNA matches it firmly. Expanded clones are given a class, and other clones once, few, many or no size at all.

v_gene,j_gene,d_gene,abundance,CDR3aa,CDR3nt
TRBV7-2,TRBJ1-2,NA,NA,CASSLGGSSYGYTF,TGTGCCAGCAGCTTAGGGGGCAGTAGCTATGGCTACACCTTC
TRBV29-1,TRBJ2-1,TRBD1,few,CSVFIPRDSAYNEQFF,TGCAGCGTTTTTATACCCCGGGACAGTGCCTACAATGAGCAGTTCTTC
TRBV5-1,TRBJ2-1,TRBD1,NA,CASSTGTGGLDEQFF,TGCGCCAGCAGCACCGGGACAGGGGGCTTAGATGAGCAGTTCTTC
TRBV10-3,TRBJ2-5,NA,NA,CAISGETQETQYF,TGTGCCATCAGTGGGGAAACCCAAGAGACCCAGTACTTC
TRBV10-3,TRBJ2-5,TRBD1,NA,CAISNPDRGQETQYF,TGTGCCATCAGTAACCCGGACAGGGGGCAAGAGACCCAGTACTTC
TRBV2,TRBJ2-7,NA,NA,CASSDARGGYEQYF,TGTGCCAGCAGTGACGCCAGGGGTGGGTACGAGCAGTACTTC
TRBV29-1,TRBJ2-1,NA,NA,CSVEGYEQFF,TGCAGCGTTGAAGGTTATGAGCAGTTCTTC
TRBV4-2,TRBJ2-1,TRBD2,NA,CASSQGGLAAISLNEQFF,TGTGCCAGCAGCCAAGGCGGTCTAGCGGCCATCTCCCTAAATGAGCAGTTCTTC
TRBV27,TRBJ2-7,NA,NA,CASSLFGTVYEQYF,TGTGCCAGCAGTTTATTTGGCACCGTCTACGAGCAGTACTTC
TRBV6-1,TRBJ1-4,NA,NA,CASSDQTDLRKKLFF,TGTGCCAGCAGTGACCAGACGGATTTGAGGAAAAAACTGTTTTTT
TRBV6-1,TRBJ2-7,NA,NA,CASSEFPEQYF,TGTGCCAGCAGTGAATTCCCCGAGCAGTACTTC
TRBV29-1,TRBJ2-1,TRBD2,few,CSVEVAGGPYNEQFF,TGCAGCGTTGAAGTGGCGGGAGGGCCTTACAATGAGCAGTTCTTC
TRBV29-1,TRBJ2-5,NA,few,CSVDHTLPQETQYF,TGCAGCGTTGACCACACCCTACCCCAAGAGACCCAGTACTTC
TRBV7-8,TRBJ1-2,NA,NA,CASSLASRNGYTF,TGTGCCAGCAGCTTAGCGTCAAGGAACGGCTACACCTTC
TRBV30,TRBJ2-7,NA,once,CAWSVVPGNEQYF,TGTGCCTGGAGTGTAGTCCCGGGGAACGAGCAGTACTTC
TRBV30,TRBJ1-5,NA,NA,CAWSGLGGEPQHF,TGTGCCTGGAGTGGGCTTGGTGGGGAGCCCCAGCATTTT
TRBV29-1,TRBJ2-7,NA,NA,CSVAGELYEQYF,TGCAGCGTTGCGGGTGAGCTCTACGAGCAGTACTTC
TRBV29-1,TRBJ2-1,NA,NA,CSVDRVGVGLDEQFF,TGCAGCGTTGATAGGGTGGGAGTAGGTCTCGATGAGCAGTTCTTC
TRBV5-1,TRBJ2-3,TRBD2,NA,CASVRGGGTDTQYF,TGCGCCAGCGTGCGGGGGGGCGGCACAGATACGCAGTATTTT
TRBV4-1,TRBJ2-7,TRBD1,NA,CASSQPGQGNEQYF,TGCGCCAGCAGCCAACCGGGACAGGGGAACGAGCAGTACTTC
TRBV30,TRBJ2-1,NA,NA,CAWDHSVSSYNEQFF,TGTGCCTGGGACCACTCGGTGAGCTCCTACAATGAGCAGTTCTTC
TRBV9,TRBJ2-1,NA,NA,CASSVDLVGLNEQFF,TGTGCCAGCAGCGTAGACTTGGTGGGCTTAAATGAGCAGTTCTTC
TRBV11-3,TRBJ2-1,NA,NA,CASSLGQLDDEQFF,TGTGCCAGCAGCTTAGGACAGCTTGATGATGAGCAGTTCTTC
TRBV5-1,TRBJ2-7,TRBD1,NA,CASSLGTDRDEQYF,TGCGCCAGCAGCCTGGGGACAGACCGCGACGAGCAGTACTTC
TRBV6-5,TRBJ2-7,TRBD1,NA,CASSWGQNYEQYF,TGTGCCAGCAGTTGGGGACAGAACTACGAGCAGTACTTC
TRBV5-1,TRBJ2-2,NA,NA,CASSFLSTGELFF,TGCGCCAGCAGCTTCCTCTCTACCGGGGAGCTGTTTTTT
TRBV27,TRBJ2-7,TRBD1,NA,CASSLSGQLGEQYF,TGTGCCAGCAGTTTATCGGGACAGCTGGGAGAGCAGTACTTC
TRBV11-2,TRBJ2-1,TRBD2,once,CASSLPSGSFF,TGTGCCAGCAGCTTACCTAGCGGGTCGTTCTTC
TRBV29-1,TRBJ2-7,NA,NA,CSVENPGQGSLEQYF,TGCAGCGTTGAAAACCCGGGACAAGGCTCCCTCGAGCAGTACTTC